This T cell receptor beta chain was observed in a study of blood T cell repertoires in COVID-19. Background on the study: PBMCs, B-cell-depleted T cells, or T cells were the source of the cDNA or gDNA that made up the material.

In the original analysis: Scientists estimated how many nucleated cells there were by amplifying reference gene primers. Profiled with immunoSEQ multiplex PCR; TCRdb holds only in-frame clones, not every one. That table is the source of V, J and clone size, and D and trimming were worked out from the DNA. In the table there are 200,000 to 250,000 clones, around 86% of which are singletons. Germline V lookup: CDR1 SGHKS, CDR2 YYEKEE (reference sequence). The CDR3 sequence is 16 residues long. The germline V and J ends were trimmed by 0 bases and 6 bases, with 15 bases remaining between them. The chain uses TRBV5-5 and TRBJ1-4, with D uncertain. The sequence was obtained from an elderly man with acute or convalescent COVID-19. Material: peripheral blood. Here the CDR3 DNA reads TGTGCCAGCAGCTTGGCGTTCTCCGCTGCGGATGAAAAACTGTTTTTT. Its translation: CASSLAFSAADEKLFF. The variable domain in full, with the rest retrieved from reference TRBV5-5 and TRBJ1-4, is DAGVTQSPTHLIKTRGQQVTLRCSPISGHKSVSWYQQVLGQGPQFIFQYYEKEERGRGNFPDRFSARQFPNYSSELNVNALLLGDSALYLCASSLAFSAADEKLFFGSGTQLSVL.